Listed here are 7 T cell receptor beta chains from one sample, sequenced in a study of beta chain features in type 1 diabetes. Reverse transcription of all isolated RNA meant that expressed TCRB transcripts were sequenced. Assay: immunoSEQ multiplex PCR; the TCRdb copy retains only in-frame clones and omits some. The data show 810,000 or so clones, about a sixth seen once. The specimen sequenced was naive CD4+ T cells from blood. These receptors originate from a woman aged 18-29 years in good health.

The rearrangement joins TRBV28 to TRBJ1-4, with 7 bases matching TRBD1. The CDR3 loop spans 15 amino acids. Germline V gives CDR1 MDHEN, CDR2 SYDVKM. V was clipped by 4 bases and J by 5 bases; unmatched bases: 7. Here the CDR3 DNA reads TGTGCCAGCAGTTCGACGACAGGGATAAATGAAAAACTGTTTTTT. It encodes CASSSTTGINEKLFF.

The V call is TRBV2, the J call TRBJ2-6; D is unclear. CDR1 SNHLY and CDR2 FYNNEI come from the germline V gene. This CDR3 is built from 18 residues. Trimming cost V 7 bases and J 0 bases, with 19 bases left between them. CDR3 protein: CASTVGYGRISGANVLTF. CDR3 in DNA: TGTGCCAGCACGGTTGGGTACGGGCGGATCTCTGGGGCCAACGTCCTGACTTTC.

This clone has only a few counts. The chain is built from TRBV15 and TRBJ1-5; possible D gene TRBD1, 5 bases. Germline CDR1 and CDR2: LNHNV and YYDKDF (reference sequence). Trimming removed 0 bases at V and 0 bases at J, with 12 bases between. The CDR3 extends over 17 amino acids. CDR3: CATSRDLWGYSNQPQHF. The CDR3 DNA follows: TGTGCCACCAGCAGAGATCTCTGGGGCTATAGCAATCAGCCCCAGCATTTT. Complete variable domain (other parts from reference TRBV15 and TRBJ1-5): DAMVIQNPRYQVTQFGKPVTLSCSQTLNHNVMYWYQQKSSQAPKLLFHYYDKDFNNEADTPDNFQSRRPNTSFCFLDIRSPGLGDTAMYLCATSRDLWGYSNQPQHFGDGTRLSIL.

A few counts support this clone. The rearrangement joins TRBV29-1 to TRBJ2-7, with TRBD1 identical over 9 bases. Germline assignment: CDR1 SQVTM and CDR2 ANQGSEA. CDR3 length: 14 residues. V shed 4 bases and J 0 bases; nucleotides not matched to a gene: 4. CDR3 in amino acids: CSVGWDRDSYEQYF. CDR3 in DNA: TGCAGCGTTGGTTGGGACAGGGACTCCTACGAGCAGTACTTC.

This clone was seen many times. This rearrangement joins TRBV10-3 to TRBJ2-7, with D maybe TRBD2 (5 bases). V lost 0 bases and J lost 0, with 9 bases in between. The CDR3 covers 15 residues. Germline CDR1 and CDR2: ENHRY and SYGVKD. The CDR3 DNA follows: TGTGCCATCAGTGAGTCTTATGGGAGCTCCTACGAGCAGTACTTC. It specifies CAISESYGSSYEQYF.

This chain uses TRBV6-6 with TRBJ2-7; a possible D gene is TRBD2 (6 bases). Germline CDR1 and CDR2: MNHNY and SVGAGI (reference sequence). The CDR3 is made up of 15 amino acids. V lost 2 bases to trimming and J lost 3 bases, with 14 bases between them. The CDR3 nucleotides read TGTGCCAGCAGTTACGCCGGGAGCAGGGACTACGAGCAGTACTTC. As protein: CASSYAGSRDYEQYF.

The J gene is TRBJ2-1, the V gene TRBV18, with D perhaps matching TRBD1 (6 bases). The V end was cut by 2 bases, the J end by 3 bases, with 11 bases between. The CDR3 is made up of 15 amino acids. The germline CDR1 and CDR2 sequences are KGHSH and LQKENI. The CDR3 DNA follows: TGTGCCAGCTCACCAGCAGGGGCTAACTACAATGAGCAGTTCTTC. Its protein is CASSPAGANYNEQFF.